A selection of T cell receptor beta chains follows, all from one sample in a study of shared clonotypes between healthy human individuals. Method: immunoSEQ multiplex PCR; TCRdb's copy keeps in-frame clones and lacks some. Altogether 400,000 to 550,000 clones are present, 79% being singletons, with the ten largest covering approximately 12%. What was sequenced was PBMCs. The source of these receptors is a middle-aged woman in good health. Some clones in this sample may be carry-over from other donors' samples. Each CDR3 is given with its conserved first and last residue. Each record gives: clone size, J gene, CDR3 length, V gene, D gene, CDR3 protein, CDR3 DNA. D genes are given only for firm matches. Rows may omit the clone size; those that give it use once, few, many or a size class.

>NA|TRBJ1-3|16|TRBV7-9|NA
CASSAGTADSGNTIYF
TGTGCCAGCAGCGCCGGGACCGCCGACTCTGGAAACACCATATATTTT
>few|TRBJ1-4|15|TRBV5-1|TRBD1
CASSTEGAANEKLFF
TGCGCCAGCAGCACCGAGGGGGCGGCTAATGAAAAACTGTTTTTT
>NA|TRBJ1-2|13|TRBV11-1|NA
CASSPVIYRGYTF
TGTGCCAGCAGCCCGGTAATCTACCGGGGCTACACCTTC
>NA|TRBJ2-2|17|TRBV19|TRBD1
CASNGQGEALNTGELFF
TGTGCCAGTAACGGACAGGGGGAGGCCCTAAACACCGGGGAGCTGTTTTTT
>NA|TRBJ2-1|14|TRBV29-1|NA
CSAESRGWRDEQFF
TGCAGCGCCGAGAGCAGGGGTTGGCGGGATGAGCAGTTCTTC
>NA|TRBJ2-1|17|TRBV5-1|NA
CASSFRDSTHSYNEQFF
TGCGCCAGCAGCTTCCGGGACTCAACGCACTCCTACAATGAGCAGTTCTTC
>few|TRBJ1-1|15|TRBV11-2|NA
CASSLDKTIGFKAFF
TGTGCCAGCAGCTTAGACAAAACTATTGGGTTTAAAGCTTTCTTT
>NA|TRBJ1-5|13|TRBV28|NA
CASSLQGPLPQHF
TGTGCCAGCAGTCTGCAGGGTCCCCTTCCCCAGCATTTT
>NA|TRBJ2-3|11|TRBV18|NA
CASSPADTQYF
TGTGCCAGCTCACCGGCAGATACGCAGTATTTT
>few|TRBJ1-4|16|TRBV5-5|TRBD1
CASSFGWGQGVEKLFF
TGTGCCAGCAGCTTTGGTTGGGGACAGGGCGTCGAAAAACTGTTTTTT
>NA|TRBJ2-5|15|TRBV7-2|TRBD1
CASSARDRDQETQYF
TGTGCCAGCAGCGCCCGGGACAGGGATCAAGAGACCCAGTACTTC
>NA|TRBJ2-5|13|TRBV2|NA
CASSAARDGTQYF
TGTGCCAGCAGTGCCGCCCGGGATGGGACCCAGTACTTC
>once|TRBJ2-2|15|TRBV11-3|NA
CASSLGSIPTGELFF
TGTGCCAGCAGCTTAGGCAGTATACCCACCGGGGAGCTGTTTTTT
>NA|TRBJ2-5|13|TRBV10-3|NA
CAISLGGEETQYF
TGTGCCATCAGCCTAGGGGGGGAAGAGACCCAGTACTTC
>once|TRBJ2-2|16|TRBV5-1|TRBD2
CASSLRLADTTGELFF
TGCGCCAGCAGCTTGAGACTAGCGGATACCACCGGGGAGCTGTTTTTT
>NA|TRBJ2-3|13|TRBV12-5|NA
CASGWGNSDTQYF
TGTGCTAGTGGTTGGGGGAATTCAGATACGCAGTATTTT
>NA|TRBJ1-1|13|TRBV5-5|NA
CASSPTPNTEAFF
TGTGCCAGCAGCCCGACACCGAACACTGAAGCTTTCTTT
>NA|TRBJ2-3|14|TRBV7-2|TRBD2
CASSLLAGTDTQYF
TGTGCCAGCAGCTTACTAGCGGGAACAGATACGCAGTATTTT
>NA|TRBJ2-2|13|TRBV7-7|NA
CASSLRSTGELFF
TGTGCTAGCAGCTTAAGGAGTACCGGGGAGCTGTTTTTT
>many|TRBJ1-3|14|TRBV7-9|NA
CASSLQRSGNTIYF
TGTGCCAGCAGCCTACAACGCTCTGGAAACACCATATATTTT
>NA|TRBJ2-1|15|TRBV11-2|TRBD2
CASSSRLAGDNEQFF
TGTGCCAGCAGCTCCCGACTAGCGGGAGACAATGAGCAGTTCTTC
>few|TRBJ1-1|16|TRBV5-1|TRBD1
CASSLGTGGRYTEAFF
TGCGCCAGCAGCTTAGGGACAGGGGGCCGGTACACTGAAGCTTTCTTT
>NA|TRBJ2-7|13|TRBV2|NA
CASSKRALGEQYF
TGTGCCAGCAGCAAACGGGCCCTCGGGGAGCAGTACTTC
>NA|TRBJ2-7|14|TRBV19|TRBD2
CASSPTSLSYEQYF
TGTGCCAGTAGTCCGACTAGCCTATCCTACGAGCAGTACTTC
>few|TRBJ2-7|16|TRBV25-1|TRBD2
CASSDLTSGHRDEQYF
TGTGCCAGCAGTGACCTCACTAGCGGCCATAGGGACGAGCAGTACTTC
>NA|TRBJ2-5|13|TRBV5-6|NA
CASSPDNQETQYF
TGTGCCAGCAGCCCCGACAACCAAGAGACCCAGTACTTC
>NA|TRBJ1-2|15|TRBV27|NA
CASSPRRPSGYGYTF
TGTGCCAGCAGTCCGCGACGACCTTCGGGCTATGGCTACACCTTC
>NA|TRBJ2-1|14|TRBV29-1|TRBD2
CSVGRRLADNEQFF
TGCAGCGTTGGGCGTAGACTAGCCGACAATGAGCAGTTCTTC
>NA|TRBJ2-1|13|TRBV9|NA
CASSVGTYNEQFF
TGTGCCAGCAGCGTAGGGACTTACAATGAGCAGTTCTTC
>NA|TRBJ2-7|13|TRBV11-3|NA
CASSLDREHEQYF
TGTGCCAGCAGCTTAGATCGGGAGCACGAGCAGTACTTC
>once|TRBJ1-5|14|TRBV4-2|NA
CASSQTMGNQPQHF
TGTGCCAGCAGCCAAACAATGGGCAATCAGCCCCAGCATTTT
>NA|TRBJ1-2|14|TRBV30|NA
CAWSVWGLREGYTF
TGTGCCTGGAGTGTTTGGGGGCTGAGAGAAGGCTACACCTTC
>NA|TRBJ2-1|13|TRBV7-9|NA
CASSFRPPNEQFF
TGTGCCAGCAGCTTCCGGCCGCCCAATGAGCAGTTCTTC
>NA|TRBJ1-3|17|TRBV19|TRBD1
CASSSRTGGGSGNTIYF
TGTGCCAGTAGTTCCCGGACAGGAGGTGGCTCTGGAAACACCATATATTTT
>NA|TRBJ2-2|14|TRBV9|NA
CASSVRGSTGELFF
TGTGCCAGCAGCGTCAGGGGATCCACCGGGGAGCTGTTTTTT
>NA|TRBJ2-4|15|TRBV21-1|NA
CASSGNRLAKNIQYF
TGTGCCAGCAGCGGGAACAGGCTAGCCAAAAACATTCAGTACTTC
>NA|TRBJ2-7|16|TRBV15|NA
CATSRDGGASSYEQYF
TGTGCCACCAGCAGAGATGGGGGTGCGAGCTCCTACGAGCAGTACTTC
>NA|TRBJ1-4|18|TRBV19|TRBD1
CASRKTGGAYPTNEKLFF
TGTGCCAGTAGGAAGACAGGGGGCGCGTATCCAACTAATGAAAAACTGTTTTTT
>NA|TRBJ1-4|17|TRBV5-6|TRBD1
CASSAPLGGGIDEKLFF
TGTGCCAGCAGCGCTCCCCTAGGGGGCGGAATCGATGAAAAACTGTTTTTT
>NA|TRBJ2-1|17|TRBV28|TRBD2
CASSPDLRGGSYNEQFF
TGTGCCAGCAGTCCAGACCTCCGCGGGGGATCCTACAATGAGCAGTTCTTC
>many|TRBJ2-1|14|TRBV30|TRBD1
CAWSDISGGNEQFF
TGTGCCTGGAGTGATATTTCAGGGGGCAATGAGCAGTTCTTC
>NA|TRBJ1-2|13|TRBV7-9|NA
CASSLKISGPYTF
TGTGCCAGCAGCCTAAAAATTTCCGGGCCCTACACCTTC
>NA|TRBJ1-4|14|TRBV29-1|TRBD1
CSAATGGKSEKLFF
TGCAGCGCCGCGACAGGGGGCAAGAGTGAAAAACTGTTTTTT
>NA|TRBJ2-1|18|TRBV4-1|TRBD2
CASSHLPSGRYSYNEQFF
TGCGCCAGCAGCCACCTTCCTAGCGGGAGATATTCCTACAATGAGCAGTTCTTC
>NA|TRBJ2-7|16|TRBV4-1|TRBD2
CASSQGLAGLSYEQYF
TGCGCCAGCAGCCAAGGACTAGCGGGACTCTCCTACGAGCAGTACTTC
>few|TRBJ1-4|14|TRBV5-1|NA
CASSSRPTNEKLFF
TGCGCCAGCAGCTCTAGACCAACTAATGAAAAACTGTTTTTT
>NA|TRBJ2-1|13|TRBV6-1|NA
CASSVASYNEQFF
TGTGCCAGCAGTGTAGCCTCCTACAATGAGCAGTTCTTC
>NA|TRBJ2-7|11|TRBV6-1|NA
CASAEVYEQYF
TGTGCCAGCGCGGAGGTCTACGAGCAGTACTTC
>NA|TRBJ1-4|14|TRBV6-8|NA
CASSYKGGLEKLFF
TGTGCCAGCAGTTACAAAGGGGGGCTGGAAAAACTGTTTTTT
>NA|TRBJ2-1|15|TRBV5-4|NA
CASSRTDSSYNEQFF
TGTGCCAGCAGCCGGACAGACAGCTCCTACAATGAGCAGTTCTTC
>NA|TRBJ1-4|15|TRBV5-1|TRBD1
CASSGGTGNNEKLFF
TGCGCCAGCAGCGGAGGGACAGGGAATAATGAAAAACTGTTTTTT
>NA|TRBJ2-5|15|TRBV27|TRBD2
CASSFTGLAVETQYF
TGTGCCAGCAGCTTCACCGGACTAGCGGTGGAGACCCAGTACTTC
>NA|TRBJ2-7|12|TRBV5-1|NA
CASSLASGQQYF
TGCGCCAGCAGCTTGGCCTCGGGCCAGCAGTACTTC
>NA|TRBJ1-1|16|TRBV27|NA
CASSLLIDGMNTEAFF
TGTGCCAGCAGTTTGCTGATCGACGGTATGAACACTGAAGCTTTCTTT
>NA|TRBJ2-7|18|TRBV5-1|NA
CASSLVPVGSRGTYEQYF
TGCGCCAGCAGCTTGGTCCCGGTTGGTAGCCGTGGTACCTACGAGCAGTACTTC
>NA|TRBJ2-7|14|TRBV11-2|TRBD1
CASSLGGQADEQYF
TGTGCCAGCAGCTTAGGCGGACAGGCGGACGAGCAGTACTTC
>NA|TRBJ2-1|15|TRBV15|TRBD2
CATSRSGRIGDEQFF
TGTGCCACCAGCCGTAGCGGGAGAATCGGAGATGAGCAGTTCTTC
>NA|TRBJ2-2|13|TRBV10-3|NA
CAILPGGTGELFF
TGTGCCATCCTGCCAGGGGGGACCGGGGAGCTGTTTTTT
>NA|TRBJ2-7|15|TRBV14|TRBD2
CASSHQLAGVYEQYF
TGTGCCAGCAGCCACCAACTAGCGGGAGTCTACGAGCAGTACTTC
>NA|TRBJ1-1|13|TRBV30|NA
CAWSSGPSGGAFF
TGTGCCTGGAGCTCGGGACCCAGCGGGGGAGCTTTCTTT